The T cell receptor beta chain under discussion was sequenced for a study of T cell responses to AZD1222 COVID-19 vaccine. In the study overall: Analyses pooled second doses at about 4 or about 12 weeks.

TCRdb's table, derived via immunoSEQ multiplex PCR, lists solely in-frame clones and lacks some. Among roughly 77,000 clones, approximately 90% were seen once, and the ten largest hold over 4.5%. CDR3 length: 12 amino acids. V lost 5 bases and J 3 bases, leaving 8 bases between the germline ends. Per germline, CDR1 LNHDA and CDR2 SQIVND (reference sequence). The rearrangement uses TRBV19 and TRBJ2-7; D might be TRBD1 (6 bases). This clonotype was obtained from an adult in good health. This sample comprised peripheral blood, obtained on day 0 of AZD1222 vaccination. The CDR3 here is CASSLQGYEQYF. The CDR3 region has the DNA TGTGCCAGTAGTTTACAGGGCTACGAGCAGTACTTC.